The TCR beta chain under discussion was sequenced for a study of regulatory T cells in long-lasting Graves disease. Time point in this sample: newly diagnosed GD, antithyroid drugs for less than 3 months. PBMC RNA served as the TCR library source. This clonotype turned up a few times. Its antigen remains unidentified. Study observations and caveats: The researchers studied only peripheral blood, not thyroid tissue.

CDR3-region Arm-PCR and iRepertoire HTBI primers produced the TCR beta libraries. TCRdb re-derived calls from the multiplex PCR reads in MiXCR, one entry per CDR3 protein. This sample carries 350,000 to 450,000 distinct CDR3 sequences, 16% of them seen once, and the ten largest clones take roughly 29%. CDR1 and CDR2 (germline): SGHRS, YFSETQ. Between the trimmed V and J ends, which lost 2 bases and 6 bases, there was a span of 8 bases. This CDR3 has 12 amino acids. This sample was shared with a second study, whose subject was T cells in Graves' hyperthyroidism and ophthalmopathy. That report notes: Patients were excluded because of uncontrolled infection, other autoimmune disease, pregnancy or lactation.

This receptor was obtained from a man aged 40-55 years with Graves disease. Source: peripheral blood mononuclear cells (PBMCs), taken at new diagnosis, from a patient treated with antithyroid drugs. The chain carries TRBV5-1 and TRBJ1-1, with a weak D call TRBD1 (6 bases). CDR3 in DNA: TGCGCCAGCAGCTTAGGACAGTCTGAAGCTTTCTTT. As protein: CASSLGQSEAFF.